This entry concerns a single T cell receptor beta chain. The data were produced by immunoSEQ multiplex PCR, yet TCRdb's version contains in-frame clones alone and is incomplete. The table includes fewer than 300,000 clones, around 83% detected once. The data stem from a study of blood T cell repertoires in COVID-19. Study in general: The United States, Italy and Spain were the sources of the acute and convalescent COVID-19 samples. In each case, the material was cDNA or gDNA derived from T cells, B-cell-depleted T cells, or PBMCs.

V lost 3 bases to trimming and J lost 0 bases; unmatched junction nucleotides: 4. This CDR3 has 15 amino acids. Germline V gives CDR1 LNHDA, CDR2 SQIVND (reference sequence). The rearrangement uses TRBV19 and TRBJ1-1, with 7 bases matching TRBD1. This receptor was obtained from an elderly man with acute or convalescent COVID-19. The sample was peripheral blood. This CDR3 is CASSMKGTVNTEAFF. CDR3 nucleotides: TGTGCCAGTAGTATGAAGGGGACAGTGAACACTGAAGCTTTCTTT.